The subject of this entry is one TCR beta chain. The sample belongs to a study of T cell changes during pregnancy in multiple sclerosis. Method: immunoSEQ multiplex PCR; TCRdb's copy keeps in-frame clones and lacks some. The sample has fewer than 90,000 clones; roughly 93% are singletons. Trimming left V 0 bases short and J 3 bases short, with 12 bases between. Germline V gene data show CDR1 as LGHNA and CDR2 as YNFKEQ. The CDR3 has 16 residues. Sequenced material: peripheral blood, taken in the first trimester of pregnancy. The J gene is TRBJ1-5, the V gene TRBV4-2; D gene uncertain. The TCR originated in a female donor with multiple sclerosis, enrolled in a pregnancy study. The CDR3 nucleotides read TGTGCCAGCAGCCAAGAAGGAGGGAAGGTCAATCAGCCCCAGCATTTT. The encoded protein is CASSQEGGKVNQPQHF.